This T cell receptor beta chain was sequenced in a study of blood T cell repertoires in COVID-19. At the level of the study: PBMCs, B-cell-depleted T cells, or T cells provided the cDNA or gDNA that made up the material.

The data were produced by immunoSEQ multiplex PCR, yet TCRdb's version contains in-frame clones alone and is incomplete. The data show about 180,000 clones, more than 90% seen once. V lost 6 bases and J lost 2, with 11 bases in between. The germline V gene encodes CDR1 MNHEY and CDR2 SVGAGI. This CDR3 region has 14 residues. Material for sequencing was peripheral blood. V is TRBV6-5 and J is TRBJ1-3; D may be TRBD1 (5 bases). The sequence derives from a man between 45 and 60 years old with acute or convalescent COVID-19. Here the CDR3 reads CASSLTVAGNTIYF. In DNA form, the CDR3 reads TGTGCCAGCAGCCTGACAGTCGCTGGAAACACCATATATTTT.